This TCR beta chain was recorded in a study of CD8 T cells in Susac syndrome. General study points: Acknowledgment was made by the study that its TCR sequencing and HLA analysis involved a relatively small number of individuals.

Concerning this clonotype itself: Its target is not known.

It was with random hexamers that about 0.45 to 1 ug RNA was reverse transcribed. TCRdb reprocessed the immunoSEQ multiplex PCR reads via MiXCR and lists one record per CDR3 protein. The top ten clones hold 0.08% to 0.11% of a sample with roughly 250,000 distinct CDR3 sequences, approximately 95% of them seen once. This receptor was obtained from a human donor with Susac syndrome. Sequenced input: CD4+ T cells from PBMCs.

The CDR3 loop is CASWDRDYGYTF. The DNA for the CDR3 is TGTGCCAGCTGGGACAGGGATTATGGCTACACCTTC. This sequence joins TRBV6-5 and TRBJ1-2, with 9 bases fitting TRBD1. Trimming at V came to 8 bases and at J to 5 bases, leaving 3 bases not matched to a gene. This CDR3 has 12 amino acids. CDR1 is MNHEY and CDR2 is SVGAGI in the germline V gene.